The rows below give T cell receptor beta chains drawn from one sample of a study of blood T cell repertoires in COVID-19. Sequencing used immunoSEQ multiplex PCR; TCRdb keeps in-frame clones, though not all of them. The table lists around 240,000 clones, more than 70% of them singletons. The sequencing input was PBMCs or T cells enriched from blood (not recorded which). The receptors were gathered from a woman between 45 and 65 years old who had recovered from COVID-19. Each CDR3 is given with its conserved first and last residue. Each record gives: V gene, clone size, CDR3 length, D gene, J gene, CDR3 protein, CDR3 DNA. D genes are given only for firm matches. A clone size is listed for some rows: how often the clone was seen (once, few, many), or a class if it is expanded.

TRBV18,-,14,-,TRBJ2-5,CASSRGLGQETQYF,TGTGCCAGCTCACGCGGACTGGGACAAGAGACCCAGTACTTC
TRBV4-3,-,13,-,TRBJ1-2,CASSQDSGGGYTF,TGCGCCAGCAGCCAAGATAGCGGGGGGGGCTACACCTTC
TRBV13,-,15,TRBD1,TRBJ2-2,CASSPDRRNTGELFF,TGTGCCAGCAGCCCGGACAGGCGGAACACCGGGGAGCTGTTTTTT
TRBV10-3,few,13,TRBD1,TRBJ1-1,CAIRTGEGTEAFF,TGTGCCATCAGGACAGGGGAAGGGACTGAAGCTTTCTTT
TRBV9,-,15,-,TRBJ1-2,CASSAGGDANYGYTF,TGTGCCAGCAGCGCCGGGGGGGACGCTAACTATGGCTACACCTTC
TRBV27,-,16,-,TRBJ2-3,CASTLMAGSSTDTQYF,TGTGCCAGCACCCTAATGGCGGGATCTAGCACAGATACGCAGTATTTT
TRBV9,-,14,-,TRBJ2-2,CASSPHSGAGELFF,TGTGCCAGCAGCCCCCACTCAGGGGCCGGGGAGCTGTTTTTT
TRBV2,-,17,-,TRBJ1-2,CASSGGRFGGPGYGYTF,TGTGCCAGCAGTGGAGGTCGGTTCGGGGGGCCGGGCTATGGCTACACCTTC
TRBV11-2,few,14,TRBD1,TRBJ1-1,CASSRQGMNTEAFF,TGTGCCAGCAGCCGACAGGGAATGAACACTGAAGCTTTCTTT
TRBV19,-,15,TRBD2,TRBJ2-1,CASSPGGVGYNEQFF,TGTGCCAGTAGCCCGGGGGGGGTTGGGTACAATGAGCAGTTCTTC
TRBV7-2,-,16,-,TRBJ2-7,CASSLALTRGPLEQYF,TGTGCCAGCAGCTTAGCCCTGACTAGAGGGCCCCTCGAGCAGTACTTC
TRBV7-3,-,12,TRBD1,TRBJ2-3,CAGTGGTDTQYF,TGTGCCGGGACAGGGGGCACAGATACGCAGTATTTT
TRBV28,-,14,-,TRBJ1-4,CASSPRGLDEKLFF,TGTGCCAGCAGTCCGCGGGGGTTGGATGAAAAACTGTTTTTT
TRBV9,-,14,-,TRBJ2-3,CASSAIRLADTQYF,TGTGCCAGCAGCGCGATAAGACTAGCAGATACGCAGTATTTT
TRBV5-1,-,14,-,TRBJ1-2,CASSLGTRGYGYTF,TGCGCCAGCAGCTTGGGCACAAGAGGTTATGGCTACACCTTC
TRBV4-3,-,15,-,TRBJ1-2,CASSQDPNGGDGYTF,TGCGCCAGCAGCCAAGATCCCAATGGGGGCGATGGCTACACCTTC
TRBV11-3,-,14,-,TRBJ2-5,CASSLGLVSETQYF,TGTGCCAGCAGCTTAGGCCTAGTCTCAGAGACCCAGTACTTC
TRBV6-4,-,14,-,TRBJ2-6,CASSAERGANVLTF,TGTGCCAGCAGTGCGGAGCGAGGGGCCAACGTCCTGACTTTC
TRBV12-3/TRBV12-4,-,13,-,TRBJ2-1,CASSSHNKNEQFF,TGTGCCAGCAGTTCACATAATAAAAATGAGCAGTTCTTC
TRBV6-2/TRBV6-3,-,15,-,TRBJ1-5,CASSYSGGGGQPQHF,TGTGCCAGCAGTTACTCGGGGGGAGGAGGTCAGCCCCAGCATTTT
TRBV4-1,-,16,-,TRBJ1-4,CASSQELTATNEKLFF,TGCGCCAGCAGCCAAGAACTGACAGCAACTAATGAAAAACTGTTTTTT
TRBV9,once,17,TRBD1,TRBJ2-7,CASSHYPTDRGPYEQYF,TGTGCCAGCAGCCACTACCCCACGGACAGGGGGCCCTACGAGCAGTACTTC
TRBV12-3/TRBV12-4,-,12,TRBD1,TRBJ1-2,CASGDRFYGYTF,TGTGCCAGCGGGGACAGATTCTATGGCTACACCTTC
TRBV3-1/TRBV3-2,-,19,-,TRBJ2-1,CASSQDKLRQRSDDNEQFF,TGTGCCAGCAGCCAAGACAAATTACGCCAGCGGAGTGATGACAATGAGCAGTTCTTC
TRBV10-3,-,14,-,TRBJ2-7,CAISESLLNYEQYF,TGTGCCATCAGTGAGTCGTTACTAAACTACGAGCAGTACTTC
TRBV7-9,-,14,TRBD1,TRBJ1-2,CASSLEQGAYGYTF,TGTGCCAGCAGCTTAGAGCAGGGGGCCTATGGCTACACCTTC
TRBV30,-,14,-,TRBJ1-1,CAWSVWVGGTEAFF,TGTGCCTGGAGTGTATGGGTTGGCGGGACTGAAGCTTTCTTT
TRBV13,once,20,TRBD2,TRBJ2-6,CASSSPRTSGPSSGANVLTF,TGTGCCAGCAGCTCCCCCCGGACTAGCGGGCCCAGCTCTGGGGCCAACGTCCTGACTTTC
TRBV5-1,-,16,TRBD2,TRBJ2-5,CASSLGLAGIQETQYF,TGCGCCAGCAGCTTAGGACTAGCGGGGATCCAAGAGACCCAGTACTTC
TRBV11-2,-,15,TRBD2,TRBJ2-1,CASSLYGGGNNEQFF,TGTGCCAGCAGCTTATACGGCGGGGGAAACAATGAGCAGTTCTTC
TRBV7-6,-,14,-,TRBJ2-2,CASSFGLGTGELFF,TGTGCCAGCAGCTTCGGGTTGGGCACCGGGGAGCTGTTTTTT
TRBV30,-,16,TRBD1,TRBJ1-5,CAWLGQEAYSNQPQHF,TGTGCCTGGTTGGGACAGGAGGCTTATAGCAATCAGCCCCAGCATTTT
TRBV18,-,13,-,TRBJ2-1,CASASPLHNEQFF,TGTGCCAGCGCATCACCACTCCATAATGAGCAGTTCTTC
TRBV7-9,-,14,TRBD1,TRBJ2-7,CASSLVGQSYEQYF,TGTGCCAGCAGCTTAGTGGGACAGTCCTACGAGCAGTACTTC
TRBV19,-,15,TRBD1,TRBJ2-5,CASSIGDRGGETQYF,TGTGCCAGTAGTATAGGGGACAGGGGCGGAGAGACCCAGTACTTC
TRBV7-3,-,15,TRBD2,TRBJ2-1,CASSLTAGGHNEQFF,TGTGCCAGCAGCTTAACAGCGGGGGGCCACAATGAGCAGTTCTTC
TRBV29-1,-,13,TRBD2,TRBJ2-7,CSGGLAGSVEQYF,TGCAGCGGTGGACTAGCGGGAAGTGTCGAGCAGTACTTC
TRBV11-2,once,15,TRBD2,TRBJ2-7,CASSLGGRVTYEQYF,TGTGCCAGCAGCTTAGGGGGGAGGGTCACCTACGAGCAGTACTTC
TRBV2,-,15,-,TRBJ1-3,CASSKDSVSGNTIYF,TGTGCCAGCAGTAAAGACAGTGTCTCTGGAAACACCATATATTTT
TRBV19,-,13,-,TRBJ1-2,CASSSQEGYGYTF,TGTGCCAGTAGTTCTCAGGAAGGCTATGGCTACACCTTC
TRBV18,-,13,-,TRBJ1-2,CASSPLPLEGYTF,TGTGCCAGCTCACCATTGCCATTAGAGGGCTACACCTTC